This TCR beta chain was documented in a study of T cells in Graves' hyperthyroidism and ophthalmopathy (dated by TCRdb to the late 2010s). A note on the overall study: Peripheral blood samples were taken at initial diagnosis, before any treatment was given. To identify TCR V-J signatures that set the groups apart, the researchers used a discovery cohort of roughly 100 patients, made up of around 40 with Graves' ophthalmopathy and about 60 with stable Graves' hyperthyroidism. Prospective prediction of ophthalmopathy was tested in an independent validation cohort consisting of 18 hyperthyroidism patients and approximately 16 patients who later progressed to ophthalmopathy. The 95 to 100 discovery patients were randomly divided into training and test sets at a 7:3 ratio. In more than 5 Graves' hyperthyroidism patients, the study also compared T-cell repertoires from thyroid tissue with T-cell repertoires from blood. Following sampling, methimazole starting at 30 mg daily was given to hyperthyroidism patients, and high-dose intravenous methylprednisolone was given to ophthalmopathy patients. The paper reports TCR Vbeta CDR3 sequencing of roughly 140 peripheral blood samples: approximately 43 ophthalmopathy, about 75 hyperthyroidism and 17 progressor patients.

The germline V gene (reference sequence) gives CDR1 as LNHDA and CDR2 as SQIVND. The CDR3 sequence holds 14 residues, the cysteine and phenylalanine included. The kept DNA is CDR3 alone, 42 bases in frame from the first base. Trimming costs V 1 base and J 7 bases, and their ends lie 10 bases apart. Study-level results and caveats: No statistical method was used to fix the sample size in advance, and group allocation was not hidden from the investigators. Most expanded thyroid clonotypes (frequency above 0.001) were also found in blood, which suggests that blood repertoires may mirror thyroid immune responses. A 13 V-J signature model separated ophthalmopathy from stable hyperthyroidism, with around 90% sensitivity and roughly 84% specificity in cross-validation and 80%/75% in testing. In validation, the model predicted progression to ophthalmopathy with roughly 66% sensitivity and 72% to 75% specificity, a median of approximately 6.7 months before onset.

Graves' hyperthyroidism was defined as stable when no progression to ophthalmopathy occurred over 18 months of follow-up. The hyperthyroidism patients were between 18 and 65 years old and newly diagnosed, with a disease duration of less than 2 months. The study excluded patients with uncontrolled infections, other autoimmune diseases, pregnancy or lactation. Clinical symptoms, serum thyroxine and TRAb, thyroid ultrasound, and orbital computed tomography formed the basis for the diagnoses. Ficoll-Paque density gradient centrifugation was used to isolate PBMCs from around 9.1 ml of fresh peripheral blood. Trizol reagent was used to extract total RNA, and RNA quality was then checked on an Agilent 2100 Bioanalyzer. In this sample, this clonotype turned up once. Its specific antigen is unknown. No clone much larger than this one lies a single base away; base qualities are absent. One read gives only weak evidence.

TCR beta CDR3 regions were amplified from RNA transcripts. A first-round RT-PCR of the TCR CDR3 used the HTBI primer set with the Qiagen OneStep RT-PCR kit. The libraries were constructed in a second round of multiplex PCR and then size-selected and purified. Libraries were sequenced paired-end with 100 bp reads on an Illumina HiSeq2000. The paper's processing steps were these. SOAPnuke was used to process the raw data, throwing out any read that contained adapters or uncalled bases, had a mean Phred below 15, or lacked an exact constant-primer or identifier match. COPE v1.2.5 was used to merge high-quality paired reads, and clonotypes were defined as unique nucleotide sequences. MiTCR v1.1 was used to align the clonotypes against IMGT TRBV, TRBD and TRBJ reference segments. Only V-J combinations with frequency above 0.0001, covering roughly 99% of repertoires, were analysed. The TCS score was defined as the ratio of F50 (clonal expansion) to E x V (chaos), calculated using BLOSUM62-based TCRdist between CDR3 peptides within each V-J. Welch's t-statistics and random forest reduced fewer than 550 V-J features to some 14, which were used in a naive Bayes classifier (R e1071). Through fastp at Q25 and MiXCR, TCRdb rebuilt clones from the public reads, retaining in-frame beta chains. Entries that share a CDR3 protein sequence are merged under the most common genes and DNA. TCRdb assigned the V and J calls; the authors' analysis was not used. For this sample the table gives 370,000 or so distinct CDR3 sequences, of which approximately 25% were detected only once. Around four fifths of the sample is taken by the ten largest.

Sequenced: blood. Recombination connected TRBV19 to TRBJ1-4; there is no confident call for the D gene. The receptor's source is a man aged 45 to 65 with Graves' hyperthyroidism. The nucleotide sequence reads TGTGCCAGTAGTATAGCTTCGGGTGGTGAAAAACTGTTTTTT. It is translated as CASSIASGGEKLFF.